This T cell receptor (beta chain) was sequenced in a study of blood T cell repertoires in COVID-19. This clone was recorded only once. Sequencing used immunoSEQ multiplex PCR; TCRdb keeps in-frame clones, though not all of them. The sample records roughly 46,000 clones, about 87% being singletons. Germline values: CDR1 MGHRA, CDR2 YSYEKL. The CDR3 has 15 amino acids. Trimming took 4 bases from V and 0 from J; bases not matched to a gene: 4. Source material: peripheral blood. This clonotype was sampled from a human donor in a cohort sampled during active COVID-19. The chain has TRBV4-1 and TRBJ2-3; 7 bases are a match to TRBD1. In DNA form, the CDR3 reads TGCGCCAGCAGCCCCCAACAGGGGAGCACAGATACGCAGTATTTT. Translation: CASSPQQGSTDTQYF.